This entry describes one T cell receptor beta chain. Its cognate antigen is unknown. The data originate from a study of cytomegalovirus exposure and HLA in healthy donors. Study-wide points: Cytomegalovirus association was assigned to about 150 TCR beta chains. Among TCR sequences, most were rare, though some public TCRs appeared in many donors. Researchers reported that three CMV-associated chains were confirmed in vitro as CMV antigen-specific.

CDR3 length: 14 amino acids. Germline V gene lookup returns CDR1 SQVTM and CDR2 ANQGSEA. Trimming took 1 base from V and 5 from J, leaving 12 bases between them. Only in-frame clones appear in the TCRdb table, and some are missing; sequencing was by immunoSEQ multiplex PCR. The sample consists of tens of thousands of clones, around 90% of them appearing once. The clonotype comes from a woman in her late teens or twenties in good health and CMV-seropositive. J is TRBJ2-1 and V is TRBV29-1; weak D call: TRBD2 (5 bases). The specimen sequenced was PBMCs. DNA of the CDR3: TGCAGCGTTGAAGGACCGGGATACGACAATGAGCAGTTCTTC. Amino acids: CSVEGPGYDNEQFF.